These 13 T cell receptor beta chains came from one sample sequenced in a study of T-cell reconstitution after alpha-beta-depleted transplantation in children (dated by TCRdb to 2015 to 2016). The library came from PCR. TCRdb shows the sequencer as Illumina HiSeq 2500. TCR libraries were prepared with molecular barcoding, using unique molecular identifiers to normalize TCRbeta repertoire quantification. TCRdb ran its own pipeline on the public reads, namely fastp trimming at Q25 and MiXCR clone calling, and kept in-frame beta chains. CDR3 protein duplicates are merged, each entry listing the most common genes and DNA. The sample table holds about 370,000 distinct CDR3 sequences, of which roughly 20% were seen once. The ten top clones hold 3.5% to 4% of the sample. Specimen: PBMCs from the stem cell graft donor, collected from the stem cell graft. Receptors were obtained from a human donor who donated a stem cell graft to a child with acute myeloid leukemia.

The V gene is TRBV4-1, the J gene TRBJ2-2; perhaps TRBD2 as D (6 bases). CDR3 length: 20 amino acids. The germline gives CDR1 MGHRA, CDR2 YSYEKL. The V end lost 0 bases, the J end lost 0 bases, and 20 bases lay between the germline ends. CDR3 bases: TGCGCCAGCAGCCAAGACCTGCAAGGAGGGCGGTTCGCGAACACCGGGGAGCTGTTTTTT. This translates into CASSQDLQGGRFANTGELFF.

The chain has TRBV24-1 and TRBJ2-5, with D tentatively TRBD2 (6 bases). Germline CDR1 is KGHDR and CDR2 is SFDVKD. Trimming stripped 2 bases from V and 7 bases from J, with 13 bases between. There are 14 residues in the CDR3. The CDR3 reads CATSDWRDGGTQYF. The DNA of the CDR3 is TGTGCCACCAGTGATTGGCGGGACGGGGGGACCCAGTACTTC.

The chain employs TRBV5-1 and TRBJ2-6; no clear D. The CDR3 has 17 amino acids. V lost 4 bases to trimming and J lost 0 bases, with 14 bases between them. In germline, CDR1 is SGHRS, CDR2 YFSETQ. This chain's CDR3 is CASSPTPLSSGANVLTF. CDR3 sequence (DNA): TGCGCCAGCAGCCCCACACCCCTAAGCTCTGGGGCCAACGTCCTGACTTTC.

The genes are TRBV4-1 and TRBJ2-2, with D possibly TRBD2 on 6 matching bases. Per germline, CDR1 MGHRA and CDR2 YSYEKL. The CDR3 extends over 16 amino acids. V lost 1 base to trimming and J lost 2 bases, with 11 bases between them. The DNA for the CDR3 is TGCGCCAGCAGCCAAGGGGCGGGACCCAACACCGGGGAGCTGTTTTTT. It specifies CASSQGAGPNTGELFF.

This clonotype turned up a few times. This rearrangement joins TRBV29-1 to TRBJ2-4; D is possibly TRBD2 (5 bases). V lost 2 bases, J lost 6 bases, and 14 bases lay in between. The CDR3 runs to 14 residues. CDR1 and CDR2 from the germline V gene are SQVTM and ANQGSEA. In DNA, the CDR3 is TGCAGCGTTGAATCCGGGATAAGCGGAAACATTCAGTACTTC. This gives the protein CSVESGISGNIQYF.

The chain is built from TRBV20-1 and TRBJ2-3; D is unclear. Per the germline V gene, CDR1 is DFQATT and CDR2 is SNEGSKA (reference sequence). V dropped 0 bases and J dropped 0 bases, with 10 bases sitting between them. The CDR3 is 15 residues long. CDR3 residues: CSARDRTVSTDTQYF. For the CDR3, the DNA is TGCAGTGCTAGAGATCGAACGGTGAGCACAGATACGCAGTATTTT.

There are a few counts of this clonotype. This chain joins TRBV20-1 and TRBJ1-2; unclear D gene. In germline, CDR1 is DFQATT, CDR2 SNEGSKA (reference sequence). Trimming pared 6 bases from V and 4 bases from J, leaving 15 bases between. The CDR3 sequence is 13 residues long. In DNA, the CDR3 is TGCAGTGCGCCCGAAAGGCTTCTCTATGGCTACACCTTC. The encoded protein is CSAPERLLYGYTF.

The rearrangement uses TRBV6-1 and TRBJ2-5; TRBD1 might be the D (6 bases). V gave up 10 bases and J gave up 0 bases, with 12 bases separating them. The CDR3 is made up of 13 amino acids. Germline assignment: CDR1 MNHNS and CDR2 SASEGT. The CDR3 protein is CANSPGDQETQYF. The CDR3 region has the DNA TGTGCCAACTCCCCAGGGGACCAAGAGACCCAGTACTTC.

This clonotype was seen a handful of times. The chain employs TRBV12-3 or TRBV12-4 and TRBJ2-1, with 12 bases aligning to TRBD2. The V gene end was trimmed by 5 bases and the J gene end by 12 bases; junction bases not matched to a gene: 17. This CDR3 has 17 amino acids. CDR3 sequence: CASSDLRLAGDLLGQFF. The CDR3 coding sequence is TGTGCCAGCAGTGATCTTCGACTAGCGGGAGACTTATTGGGGCAGTTCTTC.

The sample holds a few counts of this clonotype. The rearrangement links TRBV27 to TRBJ2-7; the match to TRBD1 covers 9 bases. The germline V gene has CDR1 MNHEY and CDR2 SMNVEV (reference sequence). V was pared by 4 bases and J by 4 bases, with 5 bases of the junction left unmatched. The CDR3 loop spans 14 amino acids. The CDR3 is CASSSRQGGYEQYF. The CDR3 DNA sequence: TGTGCCAGCAGTTCGCGACAGGGGGGGTACGAGCAGTACTTC.

The J gene is TRBJ2-3, the V gene TRBV7-8; D might be TRBD2 (5 bases). V was trimmed by 3 bases and J by 0 bases, leaving 10 bases between them. The germline V gene has CDR1 SGHVS and CDR2 FQNEAQ. This CDR3 contains 15 residues. This CDR3 reads CASSFTRGSTDTQYF. DNA for the CDR3: TGTGCCAGCAGCTTCACTAGAGGGAGCACAGATACGCAGTATTTT.

This clonotype was seen more than once but under ten times. The chain employs TRBV6-5 and TRBJ2-2; no clear D gene. Germline lookup yields CDR1 MNHEY and CDR2 SVGAGI. The CDR3 is made up of 13 amino acids. Trimming left V 0 bases short and J 4 bases short, with 3 bases between. Here the CDR3 reads CASSYSSTGELFF. CDR3 nucleotide sequence: TGTGCCAGCAGTTACTCGTCCACCGGGGAGCTGTTTTTT.

This clonotype was seen more than once but under ten times. This chain uses TRBV7-8 with TRBJ2-1; 8 bases line up with TRBD2. V lost 5 bases and J lost 9; bases outside the gene matches: 12. The germline V gene has CDR1 SGHVS and CDR2 FQNEAQ. The CDR3 has 15 amino acids. CDR3 bases: TGTGCCAGCAGCGCCGGACTAGCTGGTATAGGTGAGCAGTTCTTC. The encoded protein is CASSAGLAGIGEQFF.